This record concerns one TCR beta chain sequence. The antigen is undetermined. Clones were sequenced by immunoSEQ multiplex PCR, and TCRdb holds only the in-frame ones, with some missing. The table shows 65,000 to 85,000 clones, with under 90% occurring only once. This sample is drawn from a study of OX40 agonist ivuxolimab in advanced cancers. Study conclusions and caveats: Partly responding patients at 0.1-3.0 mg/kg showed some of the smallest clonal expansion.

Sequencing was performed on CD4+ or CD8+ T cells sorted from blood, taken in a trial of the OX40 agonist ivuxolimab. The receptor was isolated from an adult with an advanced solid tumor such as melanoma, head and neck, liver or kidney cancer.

CDR3 sequence (DNA): TGTGCCAGCAGCGCCACTGGGGGCCGCGAGCAGTACTTC. Its translation is CASSATGGREQYF. The chain is built from TRBV6-5 and TRBJ2-7; a possible D gene is TRBD1 (6 bases). Trimming took off 6 bases at V and 6 bases at J, with 15 bases between the two ends. The CDR3 spans 13 residues. The V gene's germline CDR1 is MNHEY and CDR2 SVGAGI.